Listed below are T cell receptor beta chains from one sample, sequenced in a study of cytomegalovirus exposure and HLA in healthy donors. Clones were sequenced by immunoSEQ multiplex PCR, and TCRdb holds only the in-frame ones, with some missing. Of fewer than 130,000 clones in the sample, roughly 80% were seen once. Material for sequencing was PBMCs. All receptors derive from a woman between 25 and 40 years old in good health and CMV-seronegative. Both conserved end residues are part of each CDR3. The order of the fields is D gene, J gene, clone size, V gene, CDR3 protein, CDR3 DNA. D genes are given only for firm matches. Clone size is not always given. Where it is, it says once, few, many or a class for expanded clones.

d_gene: TRBD1
j_gene: TRBJ2-2
abundance: NA
v_gene: TRBV28
CDR3aa: CASNTGGKAGELFF
CDR3nt: TGTGCCAGCAACACAGGGGGCAAGGCCGGGGAGCTGTTTTTT

d_gene: NA
j_gene: TRBJ2-3
abundance: once
v_gene: TRBV7-6
CDR3aa: CASSLGLSGFTDTQYF
CDR3nt: TGTGCCAGCAGCTTAGGGCTCAGCGGGTTCACAGATACGCAGTATTTT

d_gene: NA
j_gene: TRBJ2-1
abundance: NA
v_gene: TRBV21-1
CDR3aa: CASSKWREGPYNEQFF
CDR3nt: TGTGCCAGCAGCAAATGGCGGGAGGGCCCCTACAATGAGCAGTTCTTC

d_gene: TRBD1
j_gene: TRBJ2-5
abundance: NA
v_gene: TRBV28
CDR3aa: CASGDRGVQETQYF
CDR3nt: TGTGCCAGCGGGGACAGGGGGGTCCAAGAGACCCAGTACTTC

d_gene: NA
j_gene: TRBJ2-1
abundance: NA
v_gene: TRBV7-3
CDR3aa: CASSSGDSYNEQFF
CDR3nt: TGTGCCAGCAGCTCCGGGGACTCCTACAATGAGCAGTTCTTC

d_gene: TRBD1
j_gene: TRBJ2-1
abundance: few
v_gene: TRBV29-1
CDR3aa: CSVESNRGLVGNEQFF
CDR3nt: TGCAGCGTTGAATCCAACAGGGGGCTGGTAGGCAATGAGCAGTTCTTC

d_gene: TRBD1
j_gene: TRBJ2-7
abundance: NA
v_gene: TRBV11-2
CDR3aa: CASSHGTEAYEQYF
CDR3nt: TGTGCCAGCAGCCACGGGACAGAAGCCTACGAGCAGTACTTC

d_gene: TRBD2
j_gene: TRBJ2-5
abundance: NA
v_gene: TRBV11-2
CDR3aa: CASSLVGGSRETQYF
CDR3nt: TGTGCCAGCAGCTTAGTCGGCGGGAGTAGGGAGACCCAGTACTTC

d_gene: TRBD2
j_gene: TRBJ2-7
abundance: NA
v_gene: TRBV7-2
CDR3aa: CASSLDGRALEEQYF
CDR3nt: TGTGCCAGCAGCTTAGACGGGAGGGCCTTGGAGGAGCAGTACTTC

d_gene: TRBD2
j_gene: TRBJ2-3
abundance: NA
v_gene: TRBV14
CDR3aa: CASSQEAGGQRTQYF
CDR3nt: TGTGCCAGCAGCCAAGAAGCGGGGGGGCAGCGTACGCAGTATTTT

d_gene: TRBD1
j_gene: TRBJ1-2
abundance: few
v_gene: TRBV19
CDR3aa: CASSARTGSLSYGYTF
CDR3nt: TGTGCCAGTAGCGCGCGGACAGGATCCCTCTCCTATGGCTACACCTTC

d_gene: TRBD1
j_gene: TRBJ2-7
abundance: few
v_gene: TRBV7-8
CDR3aa: CASSVVGTGGFRTYEQYF
CDR3nt: TGTGCCAGCAGCGTAGTAGGGACAGGGGGCTTTAGAACCTACGAGCAGTACTTC

d_gene: TRBD1
j_gene: TRBJ1-2
abundance: NA
v_gene: TRBV5-1
CDR3aa: CASSARGLGYTF
CDR3nt: TGCGCCAGCAGCGCCAGGGGGCTAGGCTACACCTTC

d_gene: NA
j_gene: TRBJ2-7
abundance: NA
v_gene: TRBV28
CDR3aa: CASSLEQPYEQYF
CDR3nt: TGTGCCAGCAGTTTAGAACAGCCCTACGAGCAGTACTTC

d_gene: TRBD2
j_gene: TRBJ2-3
abundance: many
v_gene: TRBV6-5
CDR3aa: CASTRGGLGTDTQYF
CDR3nt: TGTGCCAGCACCCGGGGGGGCCTTGGCACAGATACGCAGTATTTT

d_gene: TRBD2
j_gene: TRBJ2-7
abundance: NA
v_gene: TRBV5-4
CDR3aa: CASSSGTSVYEQYF
CDR3nt: TGTGCCAGCAGCTCCGGGACTAGCGTCTACGAGCAGTACTTC

d_gene: NA
j_gene: TRBJ2-3
abundance: NA
v_gene: TRBV4-3
CDR3aa: CASSLEWGGGTDTQYF
CDR3nt: TGCGCCAGCAGCCTAGAATGGGGGGGCGGCACAGATACGCAGTATTTT

d_gene: NA
j_gene: TRBJ2-7
abundance: NA
v_gene: TRBV7-3
CDR3aa: CASSLTGGSYEQYF
CDR3nt: TGTGCCAGCAGCTTAACAGGGGGCTCCTACGAGCAGTACTTC

d_gene: NA
j_gene: TRBJ2-2
abundance: NA
v_gene: TRBV13
CDR3aa: CASSLTNSGELFF
CDR3nt: TGTGCCAGCAGCTTAACGAACAGCGGGGAGCTGTTTTTT

d_gene: TRBD2
j_gene: TRBJ2-1
abundance: NA
v_gene: TRBV5-4
CDR3aa: CASSWTSGEQFF
CDR3nt: TGTGCCAGCAGCTGGACTAGCGGGGAGCAGTTCTTC

d_gene: NA
j_gene: TRBJ2-3
abundance: once
v_gene: TRBV4-2
CDR3aa: CASSQDQRGNTDTQYF
CDR3nt: TGTGCCAGCAGCCAAGATCAAAGGGGAAACACAGATACGCAGTATTTT

d_gene: NA
j_gene: TRBJ2-7
abundance: NA
v_gene: TRBV16
CDR3aa: CASSQFRSDEQYF
CDR3nt: TGTGCCAGCAGCCAATTCCGGAGTGACGAGCAGTACTTC

d_gene: TRBD2
j_gene: TRBJ2-6
abundance: NA
v_gene: TRBV4-2
CDR3aa: CASSQGDSGVSGANVLTF
CDR3nt: TGTGCCAGCAGCCAAGGAGATAGCGGGGTCTCTGGGGCCAACGTCCTGACTTTC

d_gene: NA
j_gene: TRBJ1-5
abundance: NA
v_gene: TRBV7-8
CDR3aa: CASSLATSPYSNQPQHF
CDR3nt: TGTGCCAGCAGCTTAGCAACTTCACCGTATAGCAATCAGCCCCAGCATTTT

d_gene: NA
j_gene: TRBJ2-3
abundance: NA
v_gene: TRBV7-9
CDR3aa: CASSLGEDTQYF
CDR3nt: TGTGCCAGCAGCTTAGGGGAGGATACGCAGTATTTT

d_gene: TRBD1
j_gene: TRBJ1-2
abundance: NA
v_gene: TRBV7-9
CDR3aa: CASSSTNRDSSNYGYTF
CDR3nt: TGTGCCAGCAGTTCTACTAACCGGGACAGCTCAAACTATGGCTACACCTTC

d_gene: TRBD2
j_gene: TRBJ2-7
abundance: NA
v_gene: TRBV29-1
CDR3aa: CSVELASGRSSEQYF
CDR3nt: TGCAGCGTTGAGTTGGCTAGCGGGAGGTCGAGTGAGCAGTACTTC

d_gene: TRBD2
j_gene: TRBJ2-1
abundance: NA
v_gene: TRBV30
CDR3aa: CAWRVGRGGPRFEQFF
CDR3nt: TGTGCCTGGAGGGTCGGGCGGGGAGGGCCTCGTTTTGAGCAGTTCTTC

d_gene: NA
j_gene: TRBJ2-1
abundance: NA
v_gene: TRBV27
CDR3aa: CASSRPLTSYNEQFF
CDR3nt: TGTGCCAGCAGTCGGCCCTTGACTTCCTACAATGAGCAGTTCTTC

d_gene: TRBD1
j_gene: TRBJ1-4
abundance: NA
v_gene: TRBV4-1
CDR3aa: CASSQDGNPGQGALKLFF
CDR3nt: TGCGCCAGCAGCCAAGATGGAAATCCGGGACAGGGGGCTTTGAAACTGTTTTTT

d_gene: NA
j_gene: TRBJ2-7
abundance: NA
v_gene: TRBV30
CDR3aa: CAWSGGQVGQYF
CDR3nt: TGTGCCTGGAGTGGAGGGCAGGTGGGGCAGTACTTC

d_gene: NA
j_gene: TRBJ1-2
abundance: NA
v_gene: TRBV28
CDR3aa: CASSLGAGPLYGYTF
CDR3nt: TGTGCCAGCAGTTTAGGGGCAGGGCCCCTCTATGGCTACACCTTC

d_gene: NA
j_gene: TRBJ2-1
abundance: NA
v_gene: TRBV30
CDR3aa: CAWSVYSDEQFF
CDR3nt: TGTGCCTGGAGTGTATATAGCGATGAGCAGTTCTTC

d_gene: NA
j_gene: TRBJ1-1
abundance: NA
v_gene: TRBV7-6
CDR3aa: CASSLSAEGVEAFF
CDR3nt: TGTGCCAGCAGCTTATCGGCGGAGGGCGTTGAAGCTTTCTTT

d_gene: NA
j_gene: TRBJ2-7
abundance: few
v_gene: TRBV27
CDR3aa: CASGEGGSSYEQYF
CDR3nt: TGTGCCAGCGGGGAAGGAGGGAGCTCCTACGAGCAGTACTTC

d_gene: NA
j_gene: TRBJ2-3
abundance: NA
v_gene: TRBV13
CDR3aa: CASSLDGKGLPDTQYF
CDR3nt: TGTGCCAGCAGCTTAGACGGGAAGGGTCTCCCAGATACGCAGTATTTT

d_gene: TRBD1
j_gene: TRBJ1-5
abundance: NA
v_gene: TRBV30
CDR3aa: CAWSLGQNQPQHF
CDR3nt: TGTGCCTGGAGTCTGGGACAGAATCAGCCCCAGCATTTT

d_gene: NA
j_gene: TRBJ1-2
abundance: few
v_gene: TRBV6-5
CDR3aa: CASSRGYYGYTF
CDR3nt: TGTGCCAGCAGCAGGGGCTACTATGGCTACACCTTC